Listed here are 20 T cell receptor beta chains from one sample, sequenced in a study of cytomegalovirus exposure and HLA in healthy donors. With 60 Vbeta and 13 Jbeta primers, the PCR was carried out. Clones were read by immunoSEQ multiplex PCR, and TCRdb kept only the in-frame ones, dropping some. The table records hundreds of thousands of clones, around 83% of them present only once. Sequencing was performed on PBMCs. The receptors come from a girl between 5 and 17 years old in good health and CMV-seronegative.

The V call is TRBV28, the J call TRBJ2-6; 7 bases map to TRBD1. With V trimmed by 7 bases and J by 3 bases, 6 bases remained unmatched. Germline assignment: CDR1 MDHEN and CDR2 SYDVKM. The CDR3 is 15 amino acids. The CDR3 is CASKRGGGGANVLTF. CDR3 nucleotide sequence: TGTGCCAGCAAAAGAGGGGGCGGTGGGGCCAACGTCCTGACTTTC.

The chain uses TRBV28 and TRBJ2-1, with a possible D match to TRBD2 (6 bases). Trimming took 3 bases from V and 10 from J, leaving 16 bases between them. Germline V gene lookup returns CDR1 MDHEN and CDR2 SYDVKM. The CDR3 loop spans 14 amino acids. CDR3 residues: CASSFGTPLVEQFF. DNA of the CDR3: TGTGCCAGCAGTTTCGGGACTCCCCTTGTGGAGCAGTTCTTC.

The chain is built from TRBV5-6 and TRBJ2-5, with 10 bases that match TRBD1. From germline, CDR1 is SGHDT and CDR2 YYEEEE. This CDR3 spans 15 amino acids. V lost 3 bases, J lost 5 bases, and 7 bases stayed unmatched. The CDR3 is CASSSRQGAWETQYF. Written as DNA, the CDR3 is TGTGCCAGCAGCTCGCGACAGGGGGCTTGGGAGACCCAGTACTTC.

The chain is built from TRBV19 and TRBJ2-2, with D possibly matching TRBD2 (6 bases). The germline V gene has CDR1 LNHDA and CDR2 SQIVND (reference sequence). The CDR3 runs to 15 residues. V was clipped by 4 bases and J by 9 bases, with 18 bases between them. The CDR3 coding sequence is TGTGCCAGTAGTACTGTAGCTCAGGGACTGAGGGAGCTGTTTTTT. It encodes CASSTVAQGLRELFF.

This sequence joins TRBV5-1 and TRBJ2-5; no clear D gene. Germline V gene lookup returns CDR1 SGHRS and CDR2 YFSETQ. V lost 4 bases to trimming and J lost 2 bases, with 6 bases between them. The CDR3 runs to 12 residues. The CDR3 DNA reads as TGCGCCAGCAGCATCCTACAAGAGACCCAGTACTTC. Its translation: CASSILQETQYF.

The gene calls are TRBV29-1 and TRBJ2-7; the match to TRBD2 covers 8 bases. J lost 2 bases, V lost 0 bases, and 9 bases had no gene match. CDR1 is SQVTM and CDR2 is ANQGSEA in the germline V gene. The CDR3 has 16 residues. CDR3 DNA sequence: TGCAGCGTTGAAGATCGTGTAGCGGGAACCGCCTACGAGCAGTACTTC. Protein: CSVEDRVAGTAYEQYF.

Remarks on this clone: Within the sample, other DNA sequences also encode this same CDR3. The rearrangement links TRBV28 to TRBJ1-1; TRBD1 might be the D (6 bases). Germline V gene sequence: CDR1 MDHEN, CDR2 SYDVKM. The V end was cut by 5 bases, the J end by 4 bases, with 14 bases between. The length of the CDR3 is 14 residues. CDR3 region: CASSLQGSRTEAFF. Here the CDR3 DNA reads TGTGCCAGCAGTCTGCAGGGGTCACGCACTGAAGCTTTCTTT.

The chain couples TRBV27 to TRBJ1-1; 8 bases agree with TRBD1. The CDR3 has 20 residues. The V gene end was trimmed by 2 bases and the J gene end by 0 bases; junction bases not matched to a gene: 17. Germline V gives CDR1 MNHEY, CDR2 SMNVEV (reference sequence). DNA of the CDR3: TGTGCCAGCAGTTTAGGGCCGACAGGGGTAATCGGGTCAATGAACACTGAAGCTTTCTTT. This translates into CASSLGPTGVIGSMNTEAFF.

The chain carries TRBV29-1 and TRBJ2-2; a possible D gene is TRBD2 (5 bases). CDR1 and CDR2 from the germline V gene are SQVTM and ANQGSEA. This CDR3 region has 14 residues. V lost 8 bases and J 1 base, leaving 14 bases between the germline ends. The CDR3 DNA follows: TGCAGCCTACATGCCCGGGAGAACACCGGGGAGCTGTTTTTT. Translated, it gives CSLHARENTGELFF.

The chain carries TRBV10-1 and TRBJ2-7; 11 bases agree with TRBD2. V shed 4 bases and J 6 bases; nucleotides not matched to a gene: 5. This CDR3 is 14 amino acids long. CDR1 is WNHNN and CDR2 is SYGVQD in the germline V gene (reference sequence). CDR3 DNA sequence: TGCGCCAGCAGTGCCACTAGCGGGAGTATCGAGCAGTACTTC. Translation: CASSATSGSIEQYF.

V gene TRBV10-3 combines with J gene TRBJ2-1; 7 bases are a match to TRBD2. Germline V gene data show CDR1 as ENHRY and CDR2 as SYGVKD. The CDR3 spans 13 residues. The V segment lost 10 bases and the J segment 1 base; nucleotides outside the gene matches: 4. CDR3 sequence (DNA): TGTGCCACATCTAGCGGTTCCTACAATGAGCAGTTCTTC. It encodes CATSSGSYNEQFF.

The chain combines TRBV19 with TRBJ1-1, with 7 bases fitting TRBD1. The V gene end was trimmed by 5 bases and the J gene end by 1 base; junction bases not matched to a gene: 13. The CDR3 is made up of 17 amino acids. Germline values: CDR1 LNHDA, CDR2 SQIVND (reference sequence). The CDR3 nucleotides are TGTGCCAGTAGTTTCCATCCCGGGACAGCTGAGAACACTGAAGCTTTCTTT. Encoded protein: CASSFHPGTAENTEAFF. The whole variable domain, remainder taken from reference TRBV19 and TRBJ1-1, is DGGITQSPKYLFRKEGQNVTLSCEQNLNHDAMYWYRQDPGQGLRLIYYSQIVNDFQKGDIAEGYSVSREKKESFPLTVTSAQKNPTAFYLCASSFHPGTAENTEAFFGQGTRLTVV.

The rearrangement joins TRBV11-2 to TRBJ2-7, with 7 bases matching TRBD1. The CDR3 is made up of 14 amino acids. Per the germline V gene, CDR1 is SGHAT and CDR2 is FQNNGV. V gave up 5 bases and J gave up 2 bases; unmatched junction bases: 6. The CDR3 region is CASSPRDSPYEQYF. The CDR3 region has the DNA TGTGCCAGCAGCCCCCGGGACAGTCCCTACGAGCAGTACTTC.

The CDR3 coding sequence is TGTGCCAGCAGCGTAGCTCCGAGCGGAGCTACCTACGAGCAGTACTTC. Translation: CASSVAPSGATYEQYF. The J gene is TRBJ2-7, the V gene TRBV9; possibly TRBD2 for D (5 bases). V was trimmed by 0 bases and J by 2 bases, leaving 15 bases between them. In germline, CDR1 is SGDLS, CDR2 YYNGEE. This CDR3 is built from 16 residues.

V and J are TRBV7-8 and TRBJ1-2; possible D gene TRBD1, 6 bases. Germline-derived CDR1 and CDR2 are SGHVS and FQNEAQ. The CDR3 consists of 16 residues. Trimming took 2 bases from V and 0 from J, leaving 13 bases between them. The CDR3: CASSLRGALPNYGYTF. The CDR3 bases are TGTGCCAGCAGCTTACGGGGGGCCCTTCCTAACTATGGCTACACCTTC. Full variable domain (remainder filled in from reference TRBV7-8 and TRBJ1-2): GAGVSQSPRYKVAKRGQDVALRCDPISGHVSLFWYQQALGQGPEFLTYFQNEAQLDKSGLPSDRFFAERPEGSVSTLKIQRTQQEDSAVYLCASSLRGALPNYGYTFGSGTRLTVV.

The J gene is TRBJ2-7, the V gene TRBV11-2, with D possibly being TRBD1 (6 bases). The CDR3 runs to 15 residues. From germline, CDR1 is SGHAT and CDR2 FQNNGV. Trimming took 5 bases from V and 0 from J, leaving 14 bases between them. CDR3 sequence reads: CASSQQGANSYEQYF. As DNA, the CDR3 is TGTGCCAGCAGCCAACAGGGCGCCAACTCCTACGAGCAGTACTTC.

This chain joins TRBV28 and TRBJ2-4, with D perhaps TRBD2 (5 bases). The CDR3 consists of 15 residues. Germline lookup yields CDR1 MDHEN and CDR2 SYDVKM. The V end was cut by 6 bases, the J end by 3 bases, with 15 bases between. The CDR3 reads CASSLPSAGKNIQYF. In DNA, the CDR3 is TGTGCCAGCAGCTTGCCGTCCGCGGGCAAAAACATTCAGTACTTC.

This chain connects TRBV30 to TRBJ1-1; D gene ambiguous. V was shortened by 3 bases and J by 4 bases, with 9 bases between the two germline ends. The CDR3 has 12 amino acids. CDR1 GTSNPN and CDR2 SVGIG come from the germline V gene (reference sequence). This chain's CDR3 is CAWSSGITEAFF. In nucleotides, the CDR3 is TGTGCCTGGAGCTCCGGGATCACTGAAGCTTTCTTT.

The CDR3, as DNA: TGTGCCAGTAGTATCGCCTACTCAGGGGGCGCGGGAGCTTTCTTT. Translation: CASSIAYSGGAGAFF. The chain is built from TRBV19 and TRBJ1-1; 8 nucleotides align to TRBD1. The CDR3 is made up of 15 amino acids. Germline V lookup: CDR1 LNHDA, CDR2 SQIVND (reference sequence). The J segment lost 10 bases and the V segment lost 3 bases, leaving 13 bases of the junction unmatched. The entire variable domain, with the rest obtained from reference TRBV19 and TRBJ1-1, is as follows: DGGITQSPKYLFRKEGQNVTLSCEQNLNHDAMYWYRQDPGQGLRLIYYSQIVNDFQKGDIAEGYSVSREKKESFPLTVTSAQKNPTAFYLCASSIAYSGGAGAFFGQGTRLTVV.

The rearrangement joins TRBV19 to TRBJ1-1; D not resolved. Trimming left V 3 bases short and J 7 bases short, with 9 bases between. CDR1 and CDR2 from the germline V gene are LNHDA and SQIVND (reference sequence). The CDR3 totals 12 residues. DNA of the CDR3: TGTGCCAGTAGTATCGGGTCAGTTGAAGCTTTCTTT. This encodes CASSIGSVEAFF.